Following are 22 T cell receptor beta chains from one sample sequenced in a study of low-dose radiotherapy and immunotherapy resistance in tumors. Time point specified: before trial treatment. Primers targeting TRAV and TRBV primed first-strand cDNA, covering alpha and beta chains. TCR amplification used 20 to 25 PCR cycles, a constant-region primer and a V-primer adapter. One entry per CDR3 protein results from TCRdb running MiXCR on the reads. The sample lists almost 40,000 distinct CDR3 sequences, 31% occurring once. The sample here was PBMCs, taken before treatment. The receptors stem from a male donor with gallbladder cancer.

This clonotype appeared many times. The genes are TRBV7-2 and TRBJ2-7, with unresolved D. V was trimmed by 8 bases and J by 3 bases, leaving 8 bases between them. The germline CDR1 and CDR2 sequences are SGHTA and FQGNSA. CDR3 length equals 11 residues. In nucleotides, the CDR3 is TGTGCCAGCTCCGGCTTCTACGAGCAGTACTTC. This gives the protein CASSGFYEQYF. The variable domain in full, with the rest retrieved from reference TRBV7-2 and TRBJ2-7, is GAGVSQSPSNKVTEKGKDVELRCDPISGHTALYWYRQSLGQGLEFLIYFQGNSAPDKSGLPSDRFSAERTGGSVSTLTIQRTQQEDSAVYLCASSGFYEQYFGPGTRLTVT.

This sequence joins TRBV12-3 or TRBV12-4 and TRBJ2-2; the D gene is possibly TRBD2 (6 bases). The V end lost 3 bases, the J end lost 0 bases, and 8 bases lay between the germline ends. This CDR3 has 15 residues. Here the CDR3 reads CASSLGGPNTGELFF. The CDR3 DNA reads TGTGCCAGCAGTTTGGGGGGACCGAACACCGGGGAGCTGTTTTTT.

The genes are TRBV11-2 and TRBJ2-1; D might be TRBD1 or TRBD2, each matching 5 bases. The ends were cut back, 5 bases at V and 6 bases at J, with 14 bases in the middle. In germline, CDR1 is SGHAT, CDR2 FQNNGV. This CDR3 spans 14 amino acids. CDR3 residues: CASSQGRMSNEQFF. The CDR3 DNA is TGTGCCAGCAGCCAGGGACGGATGTCCAATGAGCAGTTCTTC.

CDR3 bases: TGTGCCAGCAGCACCGGGACTAGCGGGAGCCCTAGAACAGATACGCAGTATTTT. Protein: CASSTGTSGSPRTDTQYF. V is TRBV5-8 and J is TRBJ2-3, with 14 nucleotides matching TRBD2. The CDR3 extends over 18 amino acids. Germline CDR1 reads SGHTS; CDR2 reads YDEGEE. Trimming at V came to 4 bases and at J to 3 bases, leaving 10 bases not matched to a gene.

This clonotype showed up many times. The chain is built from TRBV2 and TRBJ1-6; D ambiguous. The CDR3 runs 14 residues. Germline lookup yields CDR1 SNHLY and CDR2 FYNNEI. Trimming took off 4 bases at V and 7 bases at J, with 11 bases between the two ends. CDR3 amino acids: CASSANLGNSPLHF. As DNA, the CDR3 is TGTGCCAGCAGTGCAAACTTGGGGAATTCACCCCTCCACTTT. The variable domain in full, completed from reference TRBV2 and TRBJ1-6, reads EPEVTQTPSHQVTQMGQEVILRCVPISNHLYFYWYRQILGQKVEFLVSFYNNEISEKSEIFDDQFSVERPDGSNFTLKIRSTKLEDSAMYFCASSANLGNSPLHFGNGTRLTVT.

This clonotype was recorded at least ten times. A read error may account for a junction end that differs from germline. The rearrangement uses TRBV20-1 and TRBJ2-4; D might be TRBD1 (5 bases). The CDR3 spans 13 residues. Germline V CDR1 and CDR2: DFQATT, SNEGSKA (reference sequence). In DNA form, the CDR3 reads TGCAGTGCTAGAGATTACGCGGCAGGGCAGTTGGTCTTC. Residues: CSARDYAAGQLVF.

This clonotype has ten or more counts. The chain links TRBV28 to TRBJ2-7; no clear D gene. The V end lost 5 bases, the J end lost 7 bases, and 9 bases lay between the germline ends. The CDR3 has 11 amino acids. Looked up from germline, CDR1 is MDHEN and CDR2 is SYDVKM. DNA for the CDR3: TGTGCCAGCAGTCTATTAGGGGAGCAGTACTTC. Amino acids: CASSLLGEQYF.

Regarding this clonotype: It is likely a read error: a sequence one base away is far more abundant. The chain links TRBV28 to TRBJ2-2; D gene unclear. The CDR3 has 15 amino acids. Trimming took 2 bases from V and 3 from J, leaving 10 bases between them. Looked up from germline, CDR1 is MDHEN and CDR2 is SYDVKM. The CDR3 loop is CASSLSPGYTGELFF. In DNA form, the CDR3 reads TGTGCCAGCAGTTTAAGTCCAGGTTACACCGGGGAGCTGTTTTTT.

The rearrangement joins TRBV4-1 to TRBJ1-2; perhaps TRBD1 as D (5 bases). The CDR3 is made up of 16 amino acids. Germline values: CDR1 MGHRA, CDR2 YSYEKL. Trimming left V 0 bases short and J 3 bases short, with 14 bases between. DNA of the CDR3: TGCGCCAGCAGCCAAGAGGGAGTAGGGGCGTACTATGGCTACACCTTC. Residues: CASSQEGVGAYYGYTF.

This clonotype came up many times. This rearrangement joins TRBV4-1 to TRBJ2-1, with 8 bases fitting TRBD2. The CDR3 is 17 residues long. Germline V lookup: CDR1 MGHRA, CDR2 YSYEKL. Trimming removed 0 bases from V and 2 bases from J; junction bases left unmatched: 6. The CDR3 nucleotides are TGCGCCAGCAGCCAAGATCCGAGGCGGGGGGCCTACAATGAGCAGTTCTTC. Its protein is CASSQDPRRGAYNEQFF.

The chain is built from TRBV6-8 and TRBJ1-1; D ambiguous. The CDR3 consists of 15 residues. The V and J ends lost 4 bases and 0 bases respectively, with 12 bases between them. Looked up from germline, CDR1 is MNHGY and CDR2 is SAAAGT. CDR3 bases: TGTGCCAGCAGTTCGGCAGTCGTTATGAACACTGAAGCTTTCTTT. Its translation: CASSSAVVMNTEAFF.

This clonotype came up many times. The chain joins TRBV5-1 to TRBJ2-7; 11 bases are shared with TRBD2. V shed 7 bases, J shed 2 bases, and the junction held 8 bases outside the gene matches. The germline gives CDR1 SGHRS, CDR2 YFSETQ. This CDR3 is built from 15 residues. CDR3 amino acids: CASGILAGGPYEQYF. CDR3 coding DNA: TGCGCCAGCGGAATTTTAGCGGGGGGGCCCTACGAGCAGTACTTC.

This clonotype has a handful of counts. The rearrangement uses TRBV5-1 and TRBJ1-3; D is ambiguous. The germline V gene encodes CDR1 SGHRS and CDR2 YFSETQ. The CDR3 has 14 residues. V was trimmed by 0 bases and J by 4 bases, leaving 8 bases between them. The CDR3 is CASSLVWGGNTIYF. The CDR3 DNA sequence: TGCGCCAGCAGCTTGGTCTGGGGAGGAAACACCATATATTTT.

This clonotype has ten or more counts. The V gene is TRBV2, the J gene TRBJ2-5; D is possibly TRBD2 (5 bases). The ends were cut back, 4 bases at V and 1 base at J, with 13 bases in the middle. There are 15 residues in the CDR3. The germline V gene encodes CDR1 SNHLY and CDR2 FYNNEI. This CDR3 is CASSVDPGIQETQYF. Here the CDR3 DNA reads TGTGCCAGCAGTGTGGATCCGGGGATCCAAGAGACCCAGTACTTC.

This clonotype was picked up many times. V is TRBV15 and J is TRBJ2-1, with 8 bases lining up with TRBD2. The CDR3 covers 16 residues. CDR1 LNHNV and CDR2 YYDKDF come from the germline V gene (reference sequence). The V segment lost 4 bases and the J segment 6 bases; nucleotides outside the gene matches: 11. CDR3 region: CATSTGGGTRVNEQFF. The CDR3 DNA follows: TGTGCCACCAGCACTGGAGGTGGGACTAGAGTCAATGAGCAGTTCTTC. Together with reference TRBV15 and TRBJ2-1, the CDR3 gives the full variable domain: DAMVIQNPRYQVTQFGKPVTLSCSQTLNHNVMYWYQQKSSQAPKLLFHYYDKDFNNEADTPDNFQSRRPNTSFCFLDIRSPGLGDTAMYLCATSTGGGTRVNEQFFGPGTRLTVL.

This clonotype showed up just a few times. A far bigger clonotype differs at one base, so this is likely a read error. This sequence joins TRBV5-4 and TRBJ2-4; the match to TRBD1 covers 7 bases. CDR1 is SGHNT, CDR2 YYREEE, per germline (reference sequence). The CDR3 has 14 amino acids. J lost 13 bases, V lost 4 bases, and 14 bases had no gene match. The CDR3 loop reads CASSQDRAQNEQYF. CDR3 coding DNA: TGTGCCAGCAGCCAAGACAGGGCCCAGAATGAGCAGTACTTC.

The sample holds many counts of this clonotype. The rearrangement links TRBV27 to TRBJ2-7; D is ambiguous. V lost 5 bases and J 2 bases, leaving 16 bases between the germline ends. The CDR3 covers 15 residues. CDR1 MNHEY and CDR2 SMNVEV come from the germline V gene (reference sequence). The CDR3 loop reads CASSEVGGFPYEQYF. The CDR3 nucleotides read TGTGCCAGCAGTGAGGTTGGTGGATTCCCCTACGAGCAGTACTTC.

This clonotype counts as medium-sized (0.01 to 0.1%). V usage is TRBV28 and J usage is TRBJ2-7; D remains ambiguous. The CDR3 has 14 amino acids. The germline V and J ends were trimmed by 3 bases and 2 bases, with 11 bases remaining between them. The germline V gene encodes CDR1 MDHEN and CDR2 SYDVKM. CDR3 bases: TGTGCCAGCAGTTTCTCGGGTTCTACCTACGAGCAGTACTTC. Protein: CASSFSGSTYEQYF.

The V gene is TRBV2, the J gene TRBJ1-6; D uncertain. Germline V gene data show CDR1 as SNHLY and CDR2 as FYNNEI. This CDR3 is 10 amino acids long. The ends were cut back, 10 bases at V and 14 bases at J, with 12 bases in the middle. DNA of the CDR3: TGTGCCACCGCTTCTAAGTCCCTCCACTTT. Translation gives CATASKSLHF.

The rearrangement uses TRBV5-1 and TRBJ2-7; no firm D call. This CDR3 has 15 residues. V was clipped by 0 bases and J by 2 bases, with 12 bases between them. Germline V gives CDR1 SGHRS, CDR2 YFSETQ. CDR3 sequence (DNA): TGCGCCAGCAGCTTGGCATCTACCAATGCCTACGAGCAGTACTTC. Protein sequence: CASSLASTNAYEQYF.

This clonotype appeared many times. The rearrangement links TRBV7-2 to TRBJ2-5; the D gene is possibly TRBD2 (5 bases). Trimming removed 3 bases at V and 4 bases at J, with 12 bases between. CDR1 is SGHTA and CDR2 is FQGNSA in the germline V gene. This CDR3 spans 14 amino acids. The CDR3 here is CASSFQAGSETQYF. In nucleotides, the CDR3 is TGTGCCAGCAGCTTCCAGGCGGGTTCAGAGACCCAGTACTTC.

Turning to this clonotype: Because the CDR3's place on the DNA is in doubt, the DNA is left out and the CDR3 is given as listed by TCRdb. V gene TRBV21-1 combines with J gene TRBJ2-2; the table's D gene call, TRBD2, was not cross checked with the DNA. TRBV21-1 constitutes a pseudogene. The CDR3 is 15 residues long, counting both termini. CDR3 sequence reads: CASSPHRREPGSCFF.